A single sample gave rise to the 18 T cell receptor beta chains below, sequenced in a study of cytomegalovirus exposure and HLA in healthy donors. The study ran its PCR with 60 Vbeta and 13 Jbeta primers. This table comes from immunoSEQ multiplex PCR, and its TCRdb copy is limited to in-frame clones, with some not included. The profile covers around 130,000 clones, with over 75% appearing a single time and 5% to 5.5% taken by the ten largest. The sequencing sample was made of PBMCs. These TCRs come from a man aged 25 to 40 in good health and CMV-seronegative.

The chain joins TRBV5-4 to TRBJ2-6; D gene uncertain. This CDR3 is 14 amino acids long. Trimming cost V 7 bases and J 1 base, with 9 bases left between them. Germline CDR1 reads SGHNT; CDR2 reads YYREEE (reference sequence). CDR3 bases: TGTGCCAGCCGCGCCGCTTCTGGGGCCAACGTCCTGACTTTC. It yields the protein CASRAASGANVLTF.

The chain recombines TRBV29-1 with TRBJ2-7, with D maybe TRBD2 (5 bases). The CDR3 covers 13 residues. Germline V CDR1 and CDR2: SQVTM, ANQGSEA. Trimming left V 6 bases short and J 2 bases short, with 14 bases between. CDR3 protein: CSVLSVTTYEQYF. In nucleotides, the CDR3 is TGCAGCGTGCTTTCAGTGACTACCTACGAGCAGTACTTC.

The chain links TRBV4-3 to TRBJ2-7; 8 positions agree with TRBD2. Germline trimming cut 4 bases from V and 3 bases from J; bases unmatched to any gene: 2. Germline-derived CDR1 and CDR2 are LGHNA and YSLEER. This CDR3 has 13 residues. CDR3 bases: TGCGCCAGCAGCCGTACTAGCGGCTACGAGCAGTACTTC. This translates into CASSRTSGYEQYF.

The chain employs TRBV5-4 and TRBJ1-2; TRBD1 agrees at 7 bases. V lost 4 bases, J lost 2 bases, and 8 bases stayed unmatched. Per germline, CDR1 SGHNT and CDR2 YYREEE (reference sequence). CDR3 size: 15 residues. The CDR3 is CASSRTGQLNYGYTF. In DNA, the CDR3 is TGTGCCAGCAGCAGAACGGGACAGTTGAACTATGGCTACACCTTC.

The chain uses TRBV7-2 and TRBJ2-7, with 10 bases aligning to TRBD1. Trimming removed 4 bases from V and 5 bases from J; junction bases left unmatched: 17. CDR3 length equals 18 residues. Looked up from germline, CDR1 is SGHTA and CDR2 is FQGNSA. As DNA, the CDR3 is TGTGCCAGCAGCTACCTGGTCCCGGGACAGGGGAGGCTGGACGAGCAGTACTTC. Protein: CASSYLVPGQGRLDEQYF.

This clone occurred once. This chain joins TRBV6-4 and TRBJ2-3, with 11 bases lining up with TRBD2. After removal of 6 bases from V and 3 bases from J, the junction contained 11 bases not matched to a gene. The V gene's germline CDR1 is MRHNA and CDR2 SNTAGT. CDR3 size: 17 residues. CDR3 amino acids: CASSPGLTSGKTDTQYF. The CDR3 region has the DNA TGTGCCAGCAGCCCAGGACTGACTAGCGGGAAAACAGATACGCAGTATTTT.

The chain has TRBV29-1 and TRBJ1-2; possible D gene TRBD1, 5 bases. V gave up 3 bases and J gave up 4 bases, with 9 bases separating them. The germline CDR1 and CDR2 sequences are SQVTM and ANQGSEA. This CDR3 region has 12 residues. CDR3 bases: TGCAGCGTTGATGACAGCCTCTATGGCTACACCTTC. Residues: CSVDDSLYGYTF.

The chain employs TRBV7-8 and TRBJ1-4; possible D gene TRBD1, 6 bases. V lost 5 bases to trimming and J lost 8 bases, with 24 bases between them. Germline assignment: CDR1 SGHVS and CDR2 FQNEAQ. The CDR3 covers 17 residues. The CDR3 region is CASSPVGLQGRREKLFF. CDR3 bases: TGTGCCAGCAGCCCGGTCGGTCTACAGGGCCGGAGGGAAAAACTGTTTTTT.

The chain links TRBV28 to TRBJ2-1; 13 positions agree with TRBD2. Germline CDR1 and CDR2: MDHEN and SYDVKM. Trimming at V came to 4 bases and at J to 11 bases, leaving 8 bases not matched to a gene. The CDR3 length is 15 residues. The CDR3: CASSSPGTSGTQQFF. CDR3 in DNA: TGTGCCAGCAGTTCTCCCGGGACTAGCGGGACGCAGCAGTTCTTC.

The chain combines TRBV7-9 with TRBJ1-1; 10 bases fit TRBD1. This CDR3 spans 16 amino acids. V gave up 4 bases and J gave up 7 bases; unmatched junction bases: 12. CDR1 is SEHNR and CDR2 is FQNEAQ in the germline V gene (reference sequence). This CDR3 is CASSSTRDRGFGEAFF. CDR3 DNA sequence: TGTGCCAGCAGCTCAACCCGGGACAGGGGTTTTGGTGAAGCTTTCTTT.

The chain combines TRBV6-5 with TRBJ2-1; D is unclear. The CDR3 totals 12 residues. CDR1 is MNHEY, CDR2 SVGAGI, per germline. With 6 bases removed from V and 6 bases from J, the gap between germline ends came to 9 bases. CDR3 DNA: TGTGCCAGCAGCCTCCCCGGCAATGAGCAGTTCTTC. Translating it yields CASSLPGNEQFF.

The chain links TRBV28 to TRBJ1-5; D is unresolved. With 6 bases removed from V and 1 base from J, the gap between germline ends came to 13 bases. CDR1 is MDHEN and CDR2 is SYDVKM in the germline V gene. This CDR3 contains 15 residues. CDR3 sequence reads: CASSPLGDSNQPQHF. CDR3 coding DNA: TGTGCCAGCAGCCCTCTCGGAGACAGCAATCAGCCCCAGCATTTT.

The rearrangement uses TRBV30 and TRBJ2-5; perhaps TRBD1 as D (6 bases). The DNA matches TRBJ2-7 better at its end, which makes the J call doubtful. The CDR3 length is 14 residues. The germline V gene has CDR1 GTSNPN and CDR2 SVGIG (reference sequence). The CDR3 is CACQPRQAAYEQYF. Here the CDR3 DNA reads TGTGCCTGCCAGCCACGACAGGCCGCCTACGAGCAGTACTTC.

V usage is TRBV2 and J usage is TRBJ1-5, with D uncertain. With 7 bases removed from V and 8 bases from J, the gap between germline ends came to 15 bases. Germline V gives CDR1 SNHLY, CDR2 FYNNEI. The CDR3 totals 13 residues. The CDR3 DNA sequence: TGTGCCAGCATTCGGAGTTTAACGGAGCCCCAGCATTTT. Amino acids: CASIRSLTEPQHF.

This clone was observed a handful of times. The genes are TRBV7-2 and TRBJ2-7; TRBD2 agrees at 13 bases. J was trimmed by 5 bases and V by 5 bases; bases with no gene match: 12. The V gene's germline CDR1 is SGHTA and CDR2 FQGNSA. CDR3 size: 17 residues. This chain's CDR3 is CASSAPGLAGLGHEQYF. In DNA form, the CDR3 reads TGTGCCAGCAGCGCTCCGGGACTAGCGGGATTGGGCCACGAGCAGTACTTC. The whole variable domain, filled in from reference TRBV7-2 and TRBJ2-7, reads GAGVSQSPSNKVTEKGKDVELRCDPISGHTALYWYRQSLGQGLEFLIYFQGNSAPDKSGLPSDRFSAERTGGSVSTLTIQRTQQEDSAVYLCASSAPGLAGLGHEQYFGPGTRLTVT.

This clone came up once. The V call is TRBV18, the J call TRBJ1-2; D is perhaps TRBD1 (5 bases). In germline, CDR1 is KGHSH, CDR2 LQKENI. CDR3 length: 13 amino acids. Deletions cut 3 bases from V and 4 bases from J, with 9 bases between. Here the CDR3 DNA reads TGTGCCAGCTCACCTGACAGATCCTATGGCTACACCTTC. Translation gives CASSPDRSYGYTF. Based on the CDR3 plus reference TRBV18 and TRBJ1-2, the full variable domain is NAGVMQNPRHLVRRRGQEARLRCSPMKGHSHVYWYRQLPEEGLKFMVYLQKENIIDESGMPKERFSAEFPKEGPSILRIQQVVRGDSAAYFCASSPDRSYGYTFGSGTRLTVV.

The rearrangement joins TRBV6-5 to TRBJ2-1, with 7 bases identical to TRBD1. Trimming removed 1 base from V and 9 bases from J; junction bases left unmatched: 6. The CDR3 length is 14 residues. The germline gives CDR1 MNHEY, CDR2 SVGAGI. CDR3 DNA: TGTGCCAGCAGTTACTTAACCACAGGGGCTGAGCAGTTCTTC. This translates into CASSYLTTGAEQFF.

This clone was recorded once. The gene calls are TRBV6-5 and TRBJ1-1; 8 bases are shared with TRBD1. Germline V gene lookup returns CDR1 MNHEY and CDR2 SVGAGI. V shed 4 bases, J shed 3 bases, and the junction held 4 bases outside the gene matches. The CDR3 runs to 14 residues. The CDR3 bases are TGTGCCAGCAGTTTCCAGGGGGCGGACACTGAAGCTTTCTTT. Its translation is CASSFQGADTEAFF.